The 27 T cell receptor beta chains below were found in one sample sequenced in a study of T cells in localized non-small cell lung cancer. Clones were sequenced by immunoSEQ multiplex PCR, and TCRdb holds only the in-frame ones, with some missing. The table lists roughly 58,000 clones, 81% of them singletons. Material: PBMCs, obtained before any cancer treatment. Receptor source: a man aged 35-69 years with stage II lung adenocarcinoma.

This clone was seen a handful of times. This sequence joins TRBV27 and TRBJ1-5, with a tentative D call TRBD1 (5 bases). Looked up from germline, CDR1 is MNHEY and CDR2 is SMNVEV (reference sequence). The CDR3 consists of 15 residues. V gave up 3 bases and J gave up 3 bases, with 12 bases separating them. CDR3 sequence (DNA): TGTGCCAGCAGTTTTACGGGGCCAATCAATCAGCCCCAGCATTTT. Protein product: CASSFTGPINQPQHF.

The chain carries TRBV18 and TRBJ1-1, with TRBD1 as a possible D gene (5 bases). The germline V gene has CDR1 KGHSH and CDR2 LQKENI. The length of the CDR3 is 14 residues. The V end was cut by 4 bases, the J end by 4 bases, with 13 bases between. CDR3 protein: CASSREGRTTEAFF. In DNA, the CDR3 is TGTGCCAGCTCACGCGAGGGGAGAACCACTGAAGCTTTCTTT.

The chain joins TRBV19 to TRBJ2-1; unclear D gene. The germline V gene encodes CDR1 LNHDA and CDR2 SQIVND (reference sequence). The CDR3 has 13 residues. With 5 bases removed from V and 9 bases from J, the gap between germline ends came to 14 bases. CDR3 in DNA: TGTGCCAGTAGTGCCCCCCAGGTCGGTGAGCAGTTCTTC. This encodes CASSAPQVGEQFF.

The V call is TRBV15, the J call TRBJ2-5; a possible D gene is TRBD1 (5 bases). The CDR3 covers 15 residues. CDR1 LNHNV and CDR2 YYDKDF come from the germline V gene (reference sequence). Deletions cut 3 bases from V and 4 bases from J, with 15 bases between. The CDR3 region has the DNA TGTGCCACCAGCAGCCCGTTTATTAGGGGAGAGACCCAGTACTTC. Translation gives CATSSPFIRGETQYF. The full variable domain, rest sourced from reference TRBV15 and TRBJ2-5, is DAMVIQNPRYQVTQFGKPVTLSCSQTLNHNVMYWYQQKSSQAPKLLFHYYDKDFNNEADTPDNFQSRRPNTSFCFLDIRSPGLGDTAMYLCATSSPFIRGETQYFGPGTRLLVL.

The chain is built from TRBV4-1 and TRBJ1-1, with D unresolved. V shed 0 bases and J shed 2 bases, with 4 bases lying between them. The length of the CDR3 is 13 residues. CDR1 is MGHRA, CDR2 YSYEKL, per germline. The CDR3 DNA sequence: TGCGCCAGCAGCCAAGAGAGTAACACTGAAGCTTTCTTT. It encodes CASSQESNTEAFF.

The rearrangement joins TRBV4-1 to TRBJ2-7; 9 bases line up with TRBD2. Germline V gene data show CDR1 as MGHRA and CDR2 as YSYEKL. J gave up 2 bases and V 1 base, and 3 bases lay outside the gene matches. CDR3 length equals 15 residues. CDR3 sequence (DNA): TGCGCCAGCAGCCAAGCGCCTAGCGGGACCTACGAGCAGTACTTC. The encoded protein is CASSQAPSGTYEQYF.

V is TRBV5-6 and J is TRBJ2-6, with 7 positions matching TRBD1. In germline, CDR1 is SGHDT, CDR2 YYEEEE. The V segment lost 2 bases and the J segment 0 bases; nucleotides outside the gene matches: 8. The CDR3 covers 18 residues. CDR3 protein: CASSLMDRFSSGANVLTF. CDR3 nucleotides: TGTGCCAGCAGCTTAATGGACAGGTTCAGCTCTGGGGCCAACGTCCTGACTTTC.

J is TRBJ1-1 and V is TRBV18; D gene uncertain. The V gene's germline CDR1 is KGHSH and CDR2 LQKENI. Trimming removed 6 bases from V and 8 bases from J, with 13 bases in between. The CDR3 runs to 12 residues. This CDR3 is CASSVGTVEAFF. The CDR3 bases are TGTGCCAGCTCGGTGGGCACCGTCGAAGCTTTCTTT.

The V gene is TRBV28, the J gene TRBJ1-5; D unresolved. This CDR3 spans 12 amino acids. V was cut by 6 bases and J by 6 bases, with 9 bases left in between. Germline CDR1 MDHEN, CDR2 SYDVKM. CDR3 protein: CASSVPIQPQHF. The CDR3 bases are TGTGCCAGCAGCGTACCTATTCAGCCCCAGCATTTT.

The genes are TRBV27 and TRBJ1-2, with D possibly matching TRBD1 (6 bases). Germline V gene data show CDR1 as MNHEY and CDR2 as SMNVEV (reference sequence). V shed 5 bases and J shed 7 bases, with 17 bases lying between them. The CDR3 is made up of 14 amino acids. In DNA, the CDR3 is TGTGCCAGCAGTCCACAGGGTAATCTGGGTGGCTACACCTTC. This encodes CASSPQGNLGGYTF.

The chain recombines TRBV19 with TRBJ1-1; D is perhaps TRBD1 (6 bases). V was pared by 7 bases and J by 5 bases, with 20 bases between. The germline V gene has CDR1 LNHDA and CDR2 SQIVND (reference sequence). The CDR3 loop spans 15 amino acids. In DNA form, the CDR3 reads TGTGCCAGTACCCCTCCCGGGAGGGGGAGGACTGAAGCTTTCTTT. Its protein is CASTPPGRGRTEAFF.

The rearrangement links TRBV10-3 to TRBJ2-1, with 8 bases aligning to TRBD2. CDR3 length equals 14 residues. Germline lookup yields CDR1 ENHRY and CDR2 SYGVKD. V was clipped by 3 bases and J by 8 bases; unmatched bases: 6. The CDR3 here is CAISDGTRGDEQFF. The DNA of the CDR3 is TGTGCCATCAGTGACGGGACTAGGGGCGATGAGCAGTTCTTC.

The genes are TRBV10-3 and TRBJ2-1, with TRBD2 identical over 8 bases. Germline trimming cut 7 bases from V and 8 bases from J; bases unmatched to any gene: 10. Per germline, CDR1 ENHRY and CDR2 SYGVKD. The CDR3 has 14 amino acids. The CDR3: CAITRLAGRDEQFF. DNA for the CDR3: TGTGCCATCACTCGCCTAGCGGGCCGCGATGAGCAGTTCTTC.

The rearrangement uses TRBV11-2 and TRBJ2-1; D not certain. Germline V gives CDR1 SGHAT, CDR2 FQNNGV. The CDR3 is made up of 12 amino acids. V shed 6 bases and J shed 4 bases, with 7 bases lying between them. In nucleotides, the CDR3 is TGTGCCAGCAGTGCACAGTACAATGAGCAGTTCTTC. Amino acids: CASSAQYNEQFF.

CDR3 in DNA: TGTGCCATCAAGGTGTCGGTACAGTACGAGCAGTACTTC. It yields the protein CAIKVSVQYEQYF. The rearrangement uses TRBV10-3 and TRBJ2-7; D uncertain. CDR3 length equals 13 residues. CDR1 and CDR2 (germline): ENHRY, SYGVKD. V lost 7 bases to trimming and J lost 4 bases, with 14 bases between them.

The chain couples TRBV7-8 to TRBJ1-1; D gene unclear. Deletions cut 1 base from V and 0 bases from J, with 12 bases between. The CDR3 sequence is 16 residues long. Germline V gene data show CDR1 as SGHVS and CDR2 as FQNEAQ. This CDR3 reads CASSLGVGGLNTEAFF. The CDR3 DNA reads as TGTGCCAGCAGCTTAGGGGTGGGAGGGTTGAACACTGAAGCTTTCTTT.

The sample holds one count of this clone. V usage is TRBV9 and J usage is TRBJ2-7, with a possible D match to TRBD2 (6 bases). CDR1 is SGDLS and CDR2 is YYNGEE in the germline V gene. V was trimmed by 0 bases and J by 6 bases, leaving 13 bases between them. The CDR3 has 14 amino acids. CDR3: CASSVGQGGAEQYF. The CDR3 DNA is TGTGCCAGCAGCGTAGGTCAGGGAGGAGCCGAGCAGTACTTC.

V gene TRBV4-2 combines with J gene TRBJ2-5; D might be TRBD1 (5 bases). Germline V CDR1 and CDR2: LGHNA, YNFKEQ. V was clipped by 8 bases and J by 0 bases, with 10 bases between them. CDR3 length: 13 amino acids. The CDR3 loop is CASGDSDQETQYF. CDR3 sequence (DNA): TGTGCCAGCGGCGACAGTGACCAAGAGACCCAGTACTTC.

The rearrangement uses TRBV11-3 and TRBJ1-1; 7 nucleotides align to TRBD1. J gave up 8 bases and V 3 bases, and 6 bases lay outside the gene matches. CDR3 length: 13 amino acids. Germline-derived CDR1 and CDR2 are SGHNT and YENEEA. The CDR3 loop is CASSLDRMREAFF. The CDR3 DNA reads as TGTGCCAGCAGCTTGGACAGGATGAGGGAAGCTTTCTTT.

This clone has only a few counts. The chain is built from TRBV20-1 and TRBJ1-5; no reliable D call. This CDR3 region has 11 residues. Trimming removed 3 bases from V and 3 bases from J, with 3 bases in between. The germline gives CDR1 DFQATT, CDR2 SNEGSKA (reference sequence). The CDR3 protein is CSASNNQPQHF. Written as DNA, the CDR3 is TGCAGTGCTAGTAACAATCAGCCCCAGCATTTT.

V is TRBV20-1 and J is TRBJ2-1; D is undetermined. The CDR3 consists of 11 residues. Deletions cut 0 bases from V and 14 bases from J, with 11 bases between. Germline V gene sequence: CDR1 DFQATT, CDR2 SNEGSKA (reference sequence). CDR3 DNA: TGCAGTGCTAGAGATCGGCTAGTAGAGTTCTTC. Its protein product is CSARDRLVEFF.

The chain employs TRBV15 and TRBJ2-5, with 7 bases aligning to TRBD2. The CDR3 totals 15 residues. The ends lost 5 bases at V and 4 bases at J; junction bases unmatched: 10. The germline gives CDR1 LNHNV, CDR2 YYDKDF (reference sequence). The CDR3 protein is CATSPRLAVVETQYF. The CDR3 nucleotides are TGTGCCACCAGCCCAAGACTAGCCGTTGTAGAGACCCAGTACTTC.

V is TRBV15 and J is TRBJ2-3, with D perhaps TRBD2 (6 bases). V shed 5 bases and J shed 4 bases, with 10 bases lying between them. The CDR3 totals 13 residues. Germline CDR1 reads LNHNV; CDR2 reads YYDKDF (reference sequence). CDR3: CATSGTPADTQYF. CDR3 sequence (DNA): TGTGCCACCAGCGGGACTCCGGCAGATACGCAGTATTTT.

This chain joins TRBV30 and TRBJ2-1; 8 bases fit TRBD2. CDR1 and CDR2 from the germline V gene are GTSNPN and SVGIG (reference sequence). The trim removed 0 bases at V and 4 bases at J, leaving 8 bases unmatched. The CDR3 extends over 16 amino acids. The CDR3 sequence is CAWSVLPSGFYNEQFF. The CDR3 region has the DNA TGTGCCTGGAGTGTACTCCCTAGCGGGTTTTACAATGAGCAGTTCTTC.

The gene calls are TRBV5-1 and TRBJ2-3; 9 bases match TRBD2. Germline V gene lookup returns CDR1 SGHRS and CDR2 YFSETQ. J was trimmed by 5 bases and V by 2 bases; bases with no gene match: 6. This CDR3 has 15 amino acids. The CDR3 DNA sequence: TGCGCCAGCAGCTTAGGCGGGAGGGCCGGAGATACGCAGTATTTT. This codes for CASSLGGRAGDTQYF.

V gene TRBV6-5 combines with J gene TRBJ1-1; no firm D call. The V and J ends lost 7 bases and 7 bases respectively, with 10 bases between them. Germline assignment: CDR1 MNHEY and CDR2 SVGAGI. The CDR3 runs 11 residues. The CDR3 sequence is CASTSQNEAFF. The CDR3, as DNA: TGTGCCAGCACCTCCCAGAATGAAGCTTTCTTT.

This chain links TRBV5-6 with TRBJ2-5; D not certain. The CDR3 is 14 amino acids. V was shortened by 4 bases and J by 2 bases, with 12 bases between the two germline ends. Per the germline V gene, CDR1 is SGHDT and CDR2 is YYEEEE. The DNA for the CDR3 is TGTGCCAGCAGCGAAGTGGGGATGCAAGAGACCCAGTACTTC. It is translated as CASSEVGMQETQYF. Filled out from reference TRBV5-6 and TRBJ2-5, the complete variable domain reads DAGVTQSPTHLIKTRGQQVTLRCSPKSGHDTVSWYQQALGQGPQFIFQYYEEEERQRGNFPDRFSGHQFPNYSSELNVNALLLGDSALYLCASSEVGMQETQYFGPGTRLLVL.